The clone carrying this TCR beta chain showed up just a few times. The antigen remains unidentified. This sample is part of a study of post-analysis software for immune sequencing data. Broader study findings: Patients carried several TRBV segments more frequently than controls did, and TRBV5-6, TRBV5-1 and TRBV20-1 were among them. Analysis by F measure revealed that same-batch samples clustered strongly together. Controls had significantly higher normalized Chao1 diversity than multiple sclerosis patients.

Between the trimmed V and J ends, which lost 5 bases and 3 bases, there was a span of 15 bases. Germline V gene data show CDR1 as SGHVS and CDR2 as FQNEAQ. This CDR3 contains 15 residues. TCR beta cDNA libraries had unique molecular identifiers. About 500,000 cDNA molecules were obtained per 1 to 10 million input T cells. TCRdb ran MiXCR on the PCR reads and lists one entry per CDR3 protein. The data hold 500,000 to 600,000 distinct CDR3 sequences, with roughly 47% observed a single time. Sequenced input: blood. The V call is TRBV7-8, the J call TRBJ2-3; no definite D call. The receptor's source is a girl aged 5 to 17 with multiple sclerosis. CDR3 coding DNA: TGTGCCAGCAGCCCCTACGTCAGTACGACAGATACGCAGTATTTT. Protein product: CASSPYVSTTDTQYF.